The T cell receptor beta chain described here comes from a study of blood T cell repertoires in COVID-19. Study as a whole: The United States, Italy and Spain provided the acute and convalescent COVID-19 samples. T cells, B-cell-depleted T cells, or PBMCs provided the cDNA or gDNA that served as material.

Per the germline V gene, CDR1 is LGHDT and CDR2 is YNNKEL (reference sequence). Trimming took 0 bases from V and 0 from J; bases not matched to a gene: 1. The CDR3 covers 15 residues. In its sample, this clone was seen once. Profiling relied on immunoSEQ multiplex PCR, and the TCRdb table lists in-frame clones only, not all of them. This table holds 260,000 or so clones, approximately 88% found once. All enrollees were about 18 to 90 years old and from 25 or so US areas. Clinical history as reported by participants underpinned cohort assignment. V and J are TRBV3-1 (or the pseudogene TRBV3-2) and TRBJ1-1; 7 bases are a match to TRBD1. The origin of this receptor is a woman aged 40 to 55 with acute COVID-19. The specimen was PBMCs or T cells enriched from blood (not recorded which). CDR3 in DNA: TGTGCCAGCAGCCAAGAAGGGACAGTGAACACTGAAGCTTTCTTT. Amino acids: CASSQEGTVNTEAFF.